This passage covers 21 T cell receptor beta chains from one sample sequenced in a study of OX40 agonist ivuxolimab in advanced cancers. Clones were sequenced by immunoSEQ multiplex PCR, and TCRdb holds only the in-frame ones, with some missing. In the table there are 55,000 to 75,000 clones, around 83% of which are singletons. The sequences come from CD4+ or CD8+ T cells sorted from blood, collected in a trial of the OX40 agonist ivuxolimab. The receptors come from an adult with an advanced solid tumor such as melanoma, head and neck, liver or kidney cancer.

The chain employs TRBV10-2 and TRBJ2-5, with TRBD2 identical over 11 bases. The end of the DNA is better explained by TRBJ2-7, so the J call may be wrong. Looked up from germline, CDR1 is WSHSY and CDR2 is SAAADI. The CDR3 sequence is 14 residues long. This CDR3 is CASSLAGGRYEQYF. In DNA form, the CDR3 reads TGCGCCAGCAGCCTAGCGGGGGGCAGGTACGAGCAGTACTTC.

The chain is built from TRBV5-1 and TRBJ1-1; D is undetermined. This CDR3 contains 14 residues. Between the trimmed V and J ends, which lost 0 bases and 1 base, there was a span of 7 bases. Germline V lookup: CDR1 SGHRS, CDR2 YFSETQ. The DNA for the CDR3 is TGCGCCAGCAGCTTGGAACCCTCGAACACTGAAGCTTTCTTT. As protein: CASSLEPSNTEAFF.

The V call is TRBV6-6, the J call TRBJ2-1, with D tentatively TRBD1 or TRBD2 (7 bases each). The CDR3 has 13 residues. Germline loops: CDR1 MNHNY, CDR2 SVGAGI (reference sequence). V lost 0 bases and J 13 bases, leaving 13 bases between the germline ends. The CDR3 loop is CASSYSTGRGQFF. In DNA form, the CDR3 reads TGTGCCAGCAGTTACTCGACAGGGAGGGGACAGTTCTTC.

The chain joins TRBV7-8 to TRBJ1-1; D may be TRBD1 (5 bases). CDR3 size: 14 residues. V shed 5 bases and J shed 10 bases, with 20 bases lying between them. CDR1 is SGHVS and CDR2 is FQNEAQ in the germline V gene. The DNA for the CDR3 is TGTGCCAGCAGCGCGACCTGGGGCGCTTGGGGAGCTTTCTTT. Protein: CASSATWGAWGAFF.

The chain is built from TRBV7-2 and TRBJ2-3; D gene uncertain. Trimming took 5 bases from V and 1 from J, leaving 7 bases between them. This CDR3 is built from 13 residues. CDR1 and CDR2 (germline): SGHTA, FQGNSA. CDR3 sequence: CASSRDRTDTQYF. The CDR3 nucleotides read TGTGCCAGCAGCAGGGATCGCACAGATACGCAGTATTTT.

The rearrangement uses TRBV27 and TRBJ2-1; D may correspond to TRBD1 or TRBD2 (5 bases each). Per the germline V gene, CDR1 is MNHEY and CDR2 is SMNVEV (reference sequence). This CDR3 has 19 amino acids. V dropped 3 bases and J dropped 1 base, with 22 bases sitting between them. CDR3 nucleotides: TGTGCCAGCAGTTTCAGTTTTCGGGACCGCGACGGTTCCTACAATGAGCAGTTCTTC. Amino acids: CASSFSFRDRDGSYNEQFF.

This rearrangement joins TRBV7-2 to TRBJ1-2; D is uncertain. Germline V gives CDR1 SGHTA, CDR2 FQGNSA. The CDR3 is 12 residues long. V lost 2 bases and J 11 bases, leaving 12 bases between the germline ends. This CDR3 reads CASSLLSLGYTF. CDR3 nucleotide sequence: TGTGCCAGCAGCTTACTCTCATTGGGATACACCTTC. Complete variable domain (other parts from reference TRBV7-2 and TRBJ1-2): GAGVSQSPSNKVTEKGKDVELRCDPISGHTALYWYRQSLGQGLEFLIYFQGNSAPDKSGLPSDRFSAERTGGSVSTLTIQRTQQEDSAVYLCASSLLSLGYTFGSGTRLTVV.

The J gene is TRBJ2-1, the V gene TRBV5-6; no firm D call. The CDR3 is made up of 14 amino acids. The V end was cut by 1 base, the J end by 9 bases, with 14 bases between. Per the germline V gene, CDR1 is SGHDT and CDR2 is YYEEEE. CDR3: CASSLTPNTGEQFF. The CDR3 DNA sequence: TGTGCCAGCAGCTTGACACCAAACACGGGTGAGCAGTTCTTC. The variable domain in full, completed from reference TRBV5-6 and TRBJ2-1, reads DAGVTQSPTHLIKTRGQQVTLRCSPKSGHDTVSWYQQALGQGPQFIFQYYEEEERQRGNFPDRFSGHQFPNYSSELNVNALLLGDSALYLCASSLTPNTGEQFFGPGTRLTVL.

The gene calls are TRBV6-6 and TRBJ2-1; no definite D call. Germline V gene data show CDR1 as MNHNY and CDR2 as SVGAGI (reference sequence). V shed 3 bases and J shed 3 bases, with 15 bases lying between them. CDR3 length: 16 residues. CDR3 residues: CASSYTGDNYYNEQFF. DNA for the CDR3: TGTGCCAGCAGTTATACTGGAGACAACTACTACAATGAGCAGTTCTTC.

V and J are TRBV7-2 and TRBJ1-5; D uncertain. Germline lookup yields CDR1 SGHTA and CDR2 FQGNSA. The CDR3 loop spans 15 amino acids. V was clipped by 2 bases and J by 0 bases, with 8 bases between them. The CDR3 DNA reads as TGTGCCAGCAGCTTAACGGTTAATAGCAATCAGCCCCAGCATTTT. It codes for CASSLTVNSNQPQHF. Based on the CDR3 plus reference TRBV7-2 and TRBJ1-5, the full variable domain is GAGVSQSPSNKVTEKGKDVELRCDPISGHTALYWYRQSLGQGLEFLIYFQGNSAPDKSGLPSDRFSAERTGGSVSTLTIQRTQQEDSAVYLCASSLTVNSNQPQHFGDGTRLSIL.

The CDR3 nucleotides are TGCGCCAGCAGCCAAGATTATCAGGACCAGGCTCTCCTTGATTACGAGCAGTACTTC. Residues: CASSQDYQDQALLDYEQYF. The chain links TRBV4-1 to TRBJ2-7; no clear D gene. Germline V CDR1 and CDR2: MGHRA, YSYEKL. The CDR3 covers 19 residues. The V end was cut by 0 bases, the J end by 4 bases, with 25 bases between.

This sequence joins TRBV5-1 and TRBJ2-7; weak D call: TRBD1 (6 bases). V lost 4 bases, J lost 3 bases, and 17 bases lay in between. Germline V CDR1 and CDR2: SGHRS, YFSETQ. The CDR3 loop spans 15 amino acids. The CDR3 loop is CASSEQGGLNYEQYF. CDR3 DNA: TGCGCCAGCAGCGAACAGGGTGGGCTAAACTACGAGCAGTACTTC. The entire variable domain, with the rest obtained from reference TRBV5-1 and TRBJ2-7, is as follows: KAGVTQTPRYLIKTRGQQVTLSCSPISGHRSVSWYQQTPGQGLQFLFEYFSETQRNKGNFPGRFSGRQFSNSRSEMNVSTLELGDSALYLCASSEQGGLNYEQYFGPGTRLTVT.

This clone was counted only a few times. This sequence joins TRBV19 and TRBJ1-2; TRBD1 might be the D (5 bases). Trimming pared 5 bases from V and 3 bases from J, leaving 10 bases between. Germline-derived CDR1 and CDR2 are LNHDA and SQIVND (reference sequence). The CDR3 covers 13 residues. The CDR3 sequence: CASSQGLYYGYTF. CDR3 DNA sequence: TGTGCCAGTAGTCAGGGACTCTACTATGGCTACACCTTC. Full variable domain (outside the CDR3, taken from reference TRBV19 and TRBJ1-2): DGGITQSPKYLFRKEGQNVTLSCEQNLNHDAMYWYRQDPGQGLRLIYYSQIVNDFQKGDIAEGYSVSREKKESFPLTVTSAQKNPTAFYLCASSQGLYYGYTFGSGTRLTVV.

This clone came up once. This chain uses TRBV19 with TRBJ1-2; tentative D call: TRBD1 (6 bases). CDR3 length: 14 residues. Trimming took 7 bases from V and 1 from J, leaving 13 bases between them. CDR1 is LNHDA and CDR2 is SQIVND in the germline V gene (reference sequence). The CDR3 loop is CASTRTGLNYGYTF. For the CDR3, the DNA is TGTGCCAGTACCCGAACAGGGCTTAACTATGGCTACACCTTC.

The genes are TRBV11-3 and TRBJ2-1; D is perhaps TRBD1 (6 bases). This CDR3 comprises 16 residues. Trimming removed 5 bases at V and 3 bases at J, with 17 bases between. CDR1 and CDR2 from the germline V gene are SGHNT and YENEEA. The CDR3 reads CASSPSQGQNYNEQFF. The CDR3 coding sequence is TGTGCCAGCAGCCCTAGTCAAGGACAGAACTACAATGAGCAGTTCTTC.

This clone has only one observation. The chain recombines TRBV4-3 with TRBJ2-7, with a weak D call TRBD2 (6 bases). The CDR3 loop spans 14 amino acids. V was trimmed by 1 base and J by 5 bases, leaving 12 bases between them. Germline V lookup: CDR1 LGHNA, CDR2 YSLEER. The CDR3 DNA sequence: TGCGCCAGCAGCCAAGCGGCGGGAATAGACGAGCAGTACTTC. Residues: CASSQAAGIDEQYF.

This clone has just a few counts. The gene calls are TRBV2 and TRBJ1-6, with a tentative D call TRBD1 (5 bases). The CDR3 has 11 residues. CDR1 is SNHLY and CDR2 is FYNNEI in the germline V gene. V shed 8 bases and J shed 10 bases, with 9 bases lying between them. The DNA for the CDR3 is TGTGCCAGCGGGCGGACATCACCCCTCCACTTT. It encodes CASGRTSPLHF.

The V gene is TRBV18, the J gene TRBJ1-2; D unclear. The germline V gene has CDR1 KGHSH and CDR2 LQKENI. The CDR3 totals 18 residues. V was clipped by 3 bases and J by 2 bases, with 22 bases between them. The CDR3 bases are TGTGCCAGCTCACCCCCGCGGGGTATCATCGGATTCAACTATGGCTACACCTTC. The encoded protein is CASSPPRGIIGFNYGYTF.

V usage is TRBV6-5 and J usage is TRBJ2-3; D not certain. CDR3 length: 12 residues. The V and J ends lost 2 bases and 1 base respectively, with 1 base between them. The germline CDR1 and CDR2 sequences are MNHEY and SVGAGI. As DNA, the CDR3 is TGTGCCAGCAGTTACGGCACAGATACGCAGTATTTT. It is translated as CASSYGTDTQYF.

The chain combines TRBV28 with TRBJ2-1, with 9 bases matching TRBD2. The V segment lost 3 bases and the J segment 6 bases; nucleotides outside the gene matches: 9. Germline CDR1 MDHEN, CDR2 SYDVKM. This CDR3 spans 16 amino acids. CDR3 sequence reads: CASSLLAGSRGNEQFF. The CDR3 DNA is TGTGCCAGCAGTTTGCTAGCGGGATCGAGGGGCAATGAGCAGTTCTTC.

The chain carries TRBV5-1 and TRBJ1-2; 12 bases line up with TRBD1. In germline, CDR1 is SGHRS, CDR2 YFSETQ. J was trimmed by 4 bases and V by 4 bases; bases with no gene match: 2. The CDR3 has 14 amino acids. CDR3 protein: CASSLGQGAYGYTF. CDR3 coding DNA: TGCGCCAGCAGCCTGGGACAGGGGGCCTATGGCTACACCTTC.